The 15 T cell receptor beta chains below all came from one sample that was sequenced in a study of OX40 agonist ivuxolimab in advanced cancers. Profiling relied on immunoSEQ multiplex PCR, and the TCRdb table lists in-frame clones only, not all of them. The sample lists tens of thousands of clones, about 94% occurring once. The sequences come from CD4+ or CD8+ T cells sorted from blood, collected in a trial of the OX40 agonist ivuxolimab. These receptors were obtained from an adult with an advanced solid tumor such as melanoma, head and neck, liver or kidney cancer.

This chain uses TRBV7-9 with TRBJ2-3; 10 bases align to TRBD2. J lost 8 bases, V lost 1 base, and 15 bases had no gene match. This CDR3 region has 18 residues. Per the germline V gene, CDR1 is SEHNR and CDR2 is FQNEAQ (reference sequence). This CDR3 is CASSLVASGSGVRGTQYF. In DNA form, the CDR3 reads TGTGCCAGCAGCTTAGTGGCTAGCGGGAGTGGAGTGAGGGGTACGCAGTATTTT.

The chain couples TRBV7-9 to TRBJ2-2; 9 bases fit TRBD2. CDR3 length: 17 residues. V lost 0 bases and J lost 2; bases outside the gene matches: 4. Germline V CDR1 and CDR2: SEHNR, FQNEAQ (reference sequence). The CDR3 loop is CASSLAPSGDNTGELFF. The DNA of the CDR3 is TGTGCCAGCAGCTTAGCCCCTAGCGGGGATAACACCGGGGAGCTGTTTTTT.

The V gene is TRBV7-8, the J gene TRBJ2-7; 8 bases align to TRBD1. CDR1 SGHVS and CDR2 FQNEAQ come from the germline V gene. The CDR3 contains 15 residues. V lost 5 bases, J lost 2 bases, and 8 bases stayed unmatched. For the CDR3, the DNA is TGTGCCAGCAGCCCGGGGACAGGACGTCCCTACGAGCAGTACTTC. Encoded protein: CASSPGTGRPYEQYF.

This clone was detected only once. The V call is TRBV7-9, the J call TRBJ2-2; D is ambiguous. Germline V gene lookup returns CDR1 SEHNR and CDR2 FQNEAQ (reference sequence). The V gene lost 6 bases and the J gene lost 0 bases, with 8 bases spanning the gap. The CDR3 contains 14 residues. The CDR3 region is CASRVVSNTGELFF. CDR3 nucleotides: TGTGCCAGCAGAGTGGTTTCGAACACCGGGGAGCTGTTTTTT.

This sequence joins TRBV6-1 and TRBJ2-7; 10 bases agree with TRBD1. This CDR3 is 14 amino acids long. The trim removed 8 bases at V and 2 bases at J, leaving 6 bases unmatched. The V gene's germline CDR1 is MNHNS and CDR2 SASEGT. CDR3 sequence (DNA): TGTGCCAGCGGGGACAGGGGAACAACCTACGAGCAGTACTTC. As protein: CASGDRGTTYEQYF.

The chain links TRBV7-9 to TRBJ2-1; D is undetermined. Trimming removed 5 bases from V and 6 bases from J, with 20 bases in between. Germline V gives CDR1 SEHNR, CDR2 FQNEAQ (reference sequence). This CDR3 has 16 residues. The CDR3 sequence is CASSPQRRTTSNEQFF. CDR3 nucleotide sequence: TGTGCCAGCAGCCCCCAAAGACGGACGACCTCCAATGAGCAGTTCTTC.

The sample holds one count of this clone. The chain recombines TRBV27 with TRBJ2-7; D might be TRBD1 (6 bases). Trimming took off 8 bases at V and 3 bases at J, with 17 bases between the two ends. CDR3 length: 14 residues. Per the germline V gene, CDR1 is MNHEY and CDR2 is SMNVEV (reference sequence). CDR3 protein: CASGERGRGYEQYF. DNA for the CDR3: TGTGCCAGCGGGGAACGGGGCAGGGGCTACGAGCAGTACTTC.

The rearrangement links TRBV9 to TRBJ2-1; TRBD1 is a possible D gene (6 bases). The germline CDR1 and CDR2 sequences are SGDLS and YYNGEE. This CDR3 has 16 amino acids. The germline V and J ends were trimmed by 0 bases and 3 bases, with 13 bases remaining between them. The CDR3 loop reads CASSVGSPGVYNEQFF. In DNA form, the CDR3 reads TGTGCCAGCAGCGTAGGTTCCCCAGGGGTCTACAATGAGCAGTTCTTC.

CDR3 bases: TGTGCCAGTAGTCGCCTCTCGGGGCGCTCCTCATCTGGGGCCAACGTCCTGACTTTC. Translating gives CASSRLSGRSSSGANVLTF. This chain links TRBV19 with TRBJ2-6; possibly TRBD1 or TRBD2 for D (5 bases each). Trimming removed 5 bases from V and 1 base from J, with 21 bases in between. The germline V gene has CDR1 LNHDA and CDR2 SQIVND (reference sequence). The CDR3 is 19 amino acids. Full variable domain (rest looked up from reference TRBV19 and TRBJ2-6): DGGITQSPKYLFRKEGQNVTLSCEQNLNHDAMYWYRQDPGQGLRLIYYSQIVNDFQKGDIAEGYSVSREKKESFPLTVTSAQKNPTAFYLCASSRLSGRSSSGANVLTFGAGSRLTVL.

The V call is TRBV10-2, the J call TRBJ2-1, with 14 bases aligning to TRBD2. The CDR3 totals 16 residues. Germline CDR1 reads WSHSY; CDR2 reads SAAADI. The V and J ends lost 6 bases and 2 bases, in that order; junction bases with no gene match: 3. In nucleotides, the CDR3 is TGCGCCAGCAGCCCGGGACTAGCGGGAGCCTACAATGAGCAGTTCTTC. It encodes CASSPGLAGAYNEQFF.

The rearrangement links TRBV30 to TRBJ1-5; 7 bases line up with TRBD1. The CDR3 covers 14 residues. Trimming at V came to 4 bases and at J to 7 bases, leaving 10 bases not matched to a gene. CDR1 and CDR2 from the germline V gene are GTSNPN and SVGIG (reference sequence). CDR3 nucleotides: TGTGCCTGGACCTCGGGCCAGGGGGTACAGCCCCAGCATTTT. It specifies CAWTSGQGVQPQHF.

The chain couples TRBV6-5 to TRBJ2-7; D perhaps matches TRBD2 (5 bases). CDR1 and CDR2 (germline): MNHEY, SVGAGI. The ends were cut back, 5 bases at V and 6 bases at J, with 17 bases in the middle. The CDR3 extends over 14 amino acids. This CDR3 reads CASSQLVGSGEQYF. The CDR3 nucleotides are TGTGCCAGCAGTCAACTAGTGGGCTCGGGCGAGCAGTACTTC.

The V call is TRBV18, the J call TRBJ1-1; 9 bases agree with TRBD1. CDR1 is KGHSH, CDR2 LQKENI, per germline. CDR3 length equals 16 residues. Losses at the gene ends were 0 bases for V and 4 bases for J; bases not matched to a gene: 6. The CDR3 bases are TGTGCCAGCTCACCACCCAACAGGGGGCGGGGCACTGAAGCTTTCTTT. It translates to CASSPPNRGRGTEAFF.

The V and J genes are TRBV19 and TRBJ1-1; no clear D gene. CDR3 length: 13 residues. Looked up from germline, CDR1 is LNHDA and CDR2 is SQIVND (reference sequence). V gave up 7 bases and J gave up 0 bases, with 9 bases separating them. CDR3 nucleotide sequence: TGTGCCAGTATTGGGTTCATGAACACTGAAGCTTTCTTT. It is translated as CASIGFMNTEAFF.

CDR3 in DNA: TGTGCCAGCAGCCCATGGGGAGGGAACACAGATACGCAGTATTTT. It yields the protein CASSPWGGNTDTQYF. The chain combines TRBV7-3 with TRBJ2-3, with TRBD2 matching over 7 bases. The CDR3 has 15 residues. With V trimmed by 5 bases and J by 2 bases, 7 bases remained unmatched. The germline V gene encodes CDR1 SGHTA and CDR2 FQGTGA.